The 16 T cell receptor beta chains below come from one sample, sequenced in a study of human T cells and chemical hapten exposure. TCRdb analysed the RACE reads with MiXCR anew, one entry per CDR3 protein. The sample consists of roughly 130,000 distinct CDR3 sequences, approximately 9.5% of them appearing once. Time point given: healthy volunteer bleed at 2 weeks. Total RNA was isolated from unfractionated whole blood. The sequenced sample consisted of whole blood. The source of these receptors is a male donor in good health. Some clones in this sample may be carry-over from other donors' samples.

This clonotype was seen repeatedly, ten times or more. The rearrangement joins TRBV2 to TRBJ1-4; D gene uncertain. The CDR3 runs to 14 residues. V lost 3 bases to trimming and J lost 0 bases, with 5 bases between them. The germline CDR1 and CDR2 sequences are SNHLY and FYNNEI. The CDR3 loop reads CASSEGTTNEKLFF. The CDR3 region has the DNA TGTGCCAGCAGTGAGGGAACAACTAATGAAAAACTGTTTTTT.

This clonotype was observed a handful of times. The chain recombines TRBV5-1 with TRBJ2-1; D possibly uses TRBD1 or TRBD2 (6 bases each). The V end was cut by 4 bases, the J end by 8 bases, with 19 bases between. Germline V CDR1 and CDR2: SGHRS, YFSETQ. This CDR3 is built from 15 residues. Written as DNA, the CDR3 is TGCGCCAGCAGCGGGGGTGACGGGGGCTTCGATGAGCAGTTCTTC. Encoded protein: CASSGGDGGFDEQFF.

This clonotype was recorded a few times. The CDR3 DNA follows: TGTGCCAGCAGTCTGACAGGGTCCGAGAACACTGAAGCTTTCTTT. Protein: CASSLTGSENTEAFF. The V gene is TRBV27, the J gene TRBJ1-1; 7 bases are a match to TRBD1. Germline V gene lookup returns CDR1 MNHEY and CDR2 SMNVEV (reference sequence). With 5 bases clipped from V and 1 base from J, the junction kept 7 bases outside the gene matches. The length of the CDR3 is 15 residues.

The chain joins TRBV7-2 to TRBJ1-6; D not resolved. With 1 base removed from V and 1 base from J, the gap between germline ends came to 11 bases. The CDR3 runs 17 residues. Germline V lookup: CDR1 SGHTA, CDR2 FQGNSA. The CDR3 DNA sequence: TGTGCCAGCAGCTTAGTGAGGCAGCCATCCTATAATTCACCCCTCCACTTT. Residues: CASSLVRQPSYNSPLHF.

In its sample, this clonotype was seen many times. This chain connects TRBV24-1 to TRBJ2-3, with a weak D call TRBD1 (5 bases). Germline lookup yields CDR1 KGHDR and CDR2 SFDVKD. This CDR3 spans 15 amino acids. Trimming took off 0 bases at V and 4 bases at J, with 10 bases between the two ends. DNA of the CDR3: TGTGCCACCAGTGATTTGCGAAGGGGCCCAGATACGCAGTATTTT. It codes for CATSDLRRGPDTQYF.

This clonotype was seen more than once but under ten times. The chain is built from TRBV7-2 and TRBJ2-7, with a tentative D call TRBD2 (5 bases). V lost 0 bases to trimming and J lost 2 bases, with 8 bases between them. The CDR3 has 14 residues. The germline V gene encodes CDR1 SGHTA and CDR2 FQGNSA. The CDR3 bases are TGTGCCAGCAGCTTAGCGGGAGAGACCTACGAGCAGTACTTC. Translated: CASSLAGETYEQYF. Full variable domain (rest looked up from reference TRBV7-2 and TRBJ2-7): GAGVSQSPSNKVTEKGKDVELRCDPISGHTALYWYRQSLGQGLEFLIYFQGNSAPDKSGLPSDRFSAERTGGSVSTLTIQRTQQEDSAVYLCASSLAGETYEQYFGPGTRLTVT.

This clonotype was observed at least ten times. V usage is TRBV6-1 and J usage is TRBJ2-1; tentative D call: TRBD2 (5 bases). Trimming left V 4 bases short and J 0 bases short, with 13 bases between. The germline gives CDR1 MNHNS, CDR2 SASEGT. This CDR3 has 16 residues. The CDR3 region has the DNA TGTGCCAGCAGTGCCCTACATGGGAGCTCCTACAATGAGCAGTTCTTC. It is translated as CASSALHGSSYNEQFF.

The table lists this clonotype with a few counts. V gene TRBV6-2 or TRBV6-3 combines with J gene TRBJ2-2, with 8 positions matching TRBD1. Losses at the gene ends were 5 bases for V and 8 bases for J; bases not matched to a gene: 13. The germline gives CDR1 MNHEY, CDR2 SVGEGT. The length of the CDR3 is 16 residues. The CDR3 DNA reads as TGTGCCAGCAGTCCTGGACAGGGCACAGGCACTGGGGAGCTGTTTTTT. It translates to CASSPGQGTGTGELFF.

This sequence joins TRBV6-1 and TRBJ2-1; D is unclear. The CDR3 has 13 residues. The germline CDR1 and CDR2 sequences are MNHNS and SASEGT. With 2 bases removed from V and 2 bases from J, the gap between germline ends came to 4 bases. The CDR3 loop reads CASSETAYNEQFF. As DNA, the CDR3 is TGTGCCAGCAGTGAAACAGCCTACAATGAGCAGTTCTTC.

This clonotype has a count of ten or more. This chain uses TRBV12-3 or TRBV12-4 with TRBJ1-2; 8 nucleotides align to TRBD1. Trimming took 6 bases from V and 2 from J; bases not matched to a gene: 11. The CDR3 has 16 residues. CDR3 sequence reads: CASSSSRNRGNYGYTF. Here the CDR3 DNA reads TGTGCCAGCAGCTCCTCACGTAACAGGGGGAACTATGGCTACACCTTC.

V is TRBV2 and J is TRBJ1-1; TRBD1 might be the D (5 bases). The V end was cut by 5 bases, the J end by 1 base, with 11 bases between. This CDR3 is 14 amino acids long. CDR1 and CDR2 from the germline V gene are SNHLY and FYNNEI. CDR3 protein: CASSHRIENTEAFF. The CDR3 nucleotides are TGTGCCAGCAGTCACAGGATAGAGAACACTGAAGCTTTCTTT. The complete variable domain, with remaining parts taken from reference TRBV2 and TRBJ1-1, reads EPEVTQTPSHQVTQMGQEVILRCVPISNHLYFYWYRQILGQKVEFLVSFYNNEISEKSEIFDDQFSVERPDGSNFTLKIRSTKLEDSAMYFCASSHRIENTEAFFGQGTRLTVV.

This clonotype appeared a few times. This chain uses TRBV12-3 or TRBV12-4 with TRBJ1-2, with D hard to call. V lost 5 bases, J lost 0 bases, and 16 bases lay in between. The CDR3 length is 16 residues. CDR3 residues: CASSLGRVRANYGYTF. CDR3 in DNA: TGTGCCAGCAGTCTTGGGAGGGTCCGTGCTAACTATGGCTACACCTTC.

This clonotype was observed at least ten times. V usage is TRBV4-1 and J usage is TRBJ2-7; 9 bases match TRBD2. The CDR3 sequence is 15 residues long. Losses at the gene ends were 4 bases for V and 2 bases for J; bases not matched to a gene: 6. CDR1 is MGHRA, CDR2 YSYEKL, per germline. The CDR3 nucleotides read TGCGCCAGCAGCCCAATGGCGGGAGGGACCTACGAGCAGTACTTC. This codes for CASSPMAGGTYEQYF.

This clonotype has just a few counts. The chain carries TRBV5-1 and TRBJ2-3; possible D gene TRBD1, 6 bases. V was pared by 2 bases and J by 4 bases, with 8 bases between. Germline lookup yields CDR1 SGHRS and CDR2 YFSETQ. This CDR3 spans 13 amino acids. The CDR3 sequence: CASSFRGPDTQYF. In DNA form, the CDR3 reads TGCGCCAGCAGCTTCAGGGGCCCAGATACGCAGTATTTT.

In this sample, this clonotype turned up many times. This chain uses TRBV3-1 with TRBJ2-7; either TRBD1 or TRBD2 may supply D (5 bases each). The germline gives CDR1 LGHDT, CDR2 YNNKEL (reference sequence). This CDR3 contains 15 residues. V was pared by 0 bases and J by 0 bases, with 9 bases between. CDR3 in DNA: TGTGCCAGCAGCCAAGAAGCAGGGAGCTCCTACGAGCAGTACTTC. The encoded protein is CASSQEAGSSYEQYF.

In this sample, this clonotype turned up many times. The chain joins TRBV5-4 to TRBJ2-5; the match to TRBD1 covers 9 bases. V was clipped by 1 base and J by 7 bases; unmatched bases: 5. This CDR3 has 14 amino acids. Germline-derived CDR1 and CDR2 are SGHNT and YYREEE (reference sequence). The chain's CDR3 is CASSLTGGSGTQYF. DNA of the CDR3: TGTGCCAGCAGCTTGACAGGGGGCTCAGGGACCCAGTACTTC.